The present T cell receptor (beta chain) was sequenced within a study of T cell repertoires in cytomegalovirus infection. At the level of the study: It was the public TCR beta signatures that indicated both CMV infection and matching HLA type.

A single record per CDR3 protein comes from TCRdb applying MiXCR to the reads. The sample includes 700,000 to 950,000 distinct CDR3 sequences, roughly 33% of them seen just once. This clonotype came up a few times. Its antigen is not identified. Points from the study as a whole: Cumulative frequency of public TCR beta families picked out carriers of CMV plus the relevant HLA. There were HLA-C-restricted CMV-specific TCR beta clonotypes dominating the ex vivo response.

The CDR3 runs to 14 residues. V lost 0 bases and J lost 8; bases outside the gene matches: 3. Germline values: CDR1 MGHRA, CDR2 YSYEKL. The sequences come from cultured CD8+ T cells from PBMCs, collected from culture after CMV antigen stimulation. The TCR sequence derives from a human donor in good health (CMV status not recorded). Some clones in this sample may be carry-over from other donors' samples. The chain combines TRBV4-1 with TRBJ1-3; TRBD1 matches at 8 bases. CDR3 loop: CASSQDRGLDTIYF. The CDR3 region has the DNA TGCGCCAGCAGCCAAGACAGGGGGCTTGACACCATATATTTT.